A selection of T cell receptor beta chains follows, all from one sample in a study of T-cell reconstitution after alpha-beta-depleted transplantation in children. Via MiXCR, TCRdb re-called the PCR reads, giving one row per CDR3 protein. The sample has around 600,000 distinct CDR3 sequences; 10% are singletons. Material: PBMCs from the stem cell graft donor, obtained from the stem cell graft. Receptors originate from a human donor who donated a stem cell graft to a child with acute myeloid leukemia. CDR3s include the opening cysteine and the closing phenylalanine or tryptophan. A D gene is named only where the DNA matches it firmly. Only part of the rows carry a size: once, few, many, or a class if the clone is expanded.

CDR3 DNA	CDR3 protein	D gene	V gene	J gene	clone size
TGTGCCAGCAGTGGCCGGGGACTAGGGGACAATGAGCAGTTCTTC	CASSGRGLGDNEQFF	TRBD2	TRBV25-1	TRBJ2-1	few
TGCAGCGCCGAGGGGATCCACACTGAAGCTTTCTTT	CSAEGIHTEAFF	NA	TRBV29-1	TRBJ1-1	many
TGCAGCGTCCGGGGGCAGGGATCTGAAGCTTTCTTT	CSVRGQGSEAFF	NA	TRBV29-1	TRBJ1-1	few
TGTGCCATCAGGGGGGGGACTAGCGGGAAAGAGACCCAGTACTTC	CAIRGGTSGKETQYF	TRBD2	TRBV10-3	TRBJ2-5	few
TGCAGCGCCCTAAAGCGACTGACAGGGGCCCTAACCTACGAGCAGTACTTC	CSALKRLTGALTYEQYF	TRBD1	TRBV29-1	TRBJ2-7	NA
TGTGCCAGCAGTTTAAAGGCGGGAGTGAGCACAGATACGCAGTATTTT	CASSLKAGVSTDTQYF	TRBD2	TRBV27	TRBJ2-3	many
TGTGCCAGCAGCTTAGGGACTTACTCCTACGAGCAGTACTTC	CASSLGTYSYEQYF	NA	TRBV7-2	TRBJ2-7	few
TGTGCCAGCAGTTACCTCTCCCGGCGCAGGGGTCAATGGGCCGGGGAGCTGTTTTTT	CASSYLSRRRGQWAGELFF	NA	TRBV6-5	TRBJ2-2	NA
TGCAGCGCTGTGGGACAAATGAGCTCCTACGAGCAGTACTTC	CSAVGQMSSYEQYF	NA	TRBV29-1	TRBJ2-7	NA
TGTGCCAGCAGCTTACGGGAGGAGCAGTACTTC	CASSLREEQYF	NA	TRBV7-2	TRBJ2-7	many
TGCGCCAGCAGCCCCGGGACACTTGCTGCCGATACGCAGTATTTT	CASSPGTLAADTQYF	NA	TRBV5-1	TRBJ2-3	few
TGTGCCAGCAGACTAGGGACTAGCGGGCCCAATGAGCAGTTCTTC	CASRLGTSGPNEQFF	TRBD2	TRBV6-5	TRBJ2-1	many
TGCAGCGTTGAACAGGGTCCCGCCTATGGCTACACCTTC	CSVEQGPAYGYTF	NA	TRBV29-1	TRBJ1-2	NA
TGTGCCAGCAGTTTTCTGGGGCAGACCGGGGAGCTGTTTTTT	CASSFLGQTGELFF	NA	TRBV12-3/TRBV12-4	TRBJ2-2	many
TGTGCCTGGAGTTTAGGTGAGAATCAGCCCCAGCATTTT	CAWSLGENQPQHF	NA	TRBV30	TRBJ1-5	few
TGCAGTGCTAGAGATATGCGGACCGAGGGCCACGAGCAGTACTTC	CSARDMRTEGHEQYF	NA	TRBV20-1	TRBJ2-7	few
TGTGCCAGCAGGGCCCGCTCCTACGAGCAGTACTTC	CASRARSYEQYF	NA	TRBV27	TRBJ2-7	NA
TGTGCCAGCAGTTATCCCGGGGCTGAAGCTTTCTTT	CASSYPGAEAFF	NA	TRBV6-2/TRBV6-3	TRBJ1-1	NA
TGCAGCGTTGAGGCCCAGGGGGTGAGGGAAGCTTTCTTT	CSVEAQGVREAFF	TRBD1	TRBV29-1	TRBJ1-1	many